Many counts were recorded for the clone carrying this T cell receptor beta chain. Antigen: not known. Sorted libraries came from about 950,000 CD4+ or CD8+ T cells. The CDR3 runs 16 residues. Trimming left V 0 bases short and J 0 bases short, with 14 bases between. CDR1 DFQATT and CDR2 SNEGSKA come from the germline V gene (reference sequence). This record comes from a study of neurological immune-mediated disorders. Study results and caveats: Private repertoires in all groups were suggested by the absence of shared CDR3 amino acid sequences among expanded clones across subjects.

5'RACE employing 10-nucleotide random UMIs yielded the cDNA. Via MiXCR, TCRdb re-called the 5' RACE reads, giving one row per CDR3 protein. Of approximately 38,000 distinct CDR3 sequences listed, approximately 10% are singletons. This clonotype originated in a woman in her 30s with HTLV-1-associated myelopathy (HAM/TSP). This chain uses TRBV20-1 with TRBJ1-1; no definite D call. The sample consisted of CD4+ T cells from blood. CDR3 nucleotide sequence: TGCAGTGCTAGAGATGACTTCAGGAAATTGAACACTGAAGCTTTCTTT. This encodes CSARDDFRKLNTEAFF.